This T cell receptor (beta chain) is from a study of CD8 T cells in ankylosing spondylitis. General study points: Previously reported in reactive arthritis synovial fluid and blood were some of the motif variants. According to the report, clones linked to the disease were significantly enriched in matched synovial fluid samples taken from ankylosing spondylitis patients. Eight highly homologous variants made up a TCR beta motif, and this motif appeared characteristic of ankylosing spondylitis blood.

The V gene lost 2 bases and the J gene lost 0 bases, with 19 bases spanning the gap. This CDR3 spans 18 amino acids. The germline V gene encodes CDR1 MNHEY and CDR2 SMNVEV (reference sequence). With molecular barcodes, quantitative 5'-RACE was used to make the TCR beta libraries. TCRdb passed the 5' RACE reads through MiXCR, listing each CDR3 protein once. The repertoire has 80,000 to 100,000 distinct CDR3 sequences, about 8.1% of them found once; the top ten carry just over 5%. This clonotype was recorded at least ten times. Its target is unknown. The specimen was blood, either unsorted or a sorted T cell fraction (not recorded which). The receptor comes from a male donor with ankylosing spondylitis or in good health (not recorded which). The chain carries TRBV27 and TRBJ1-2, with D possibly being TRBD1 (6 bases). The CDR3 here is CASSLRVPDRPANYGYTF. In nucleotides, the CDR3 is TGTGCCAGCAGTTTAAGGGTCCCGGACAGACCAGCTAACTATGGCTACACCTTC.